Each of the 6 T cell receptor beta chains below was sequenced from the same sample in a study of cytomegalovirus exposure and HLA in healthy donors. PCR employed 60 Vbeta and 13 Jbeta primers. The method was immunoSEQ multiplex PCR; TCRdb's version includes in-frame clones alone and lacks a portion of them. The data show around 180,000 clones, roughly 80% seen once. The sample consisted of PBMCs. The receptors derive from a man aged 25 to 40 in good health and CMV-seropositive.

Regarding this clone: Compared with germline, one end of the junction differs, possibly owing to a read error. The V and J genes are TRBV28 and TRBJ1-4; 7 bases map to TRBD1. The CDR3 spans 11 residues. Germline CDR1 reads MDHEN; CDR2 reads SYDVKM. CDR3: CASTRTGVLCF. CDR3 coding DNA: TGTGCCAGCACCAGGACAGGTGTTCTGTGTTTT. Combining the CDR3 with reference TRBV28 and TRBJ1-4 gives the whole variable domain DVKVTQSSRYLVKRTGEKVFLECVQDMDHENMFWYRQDPGLGLRLIYFSYDVKMKEKGDIPEGYSVSREKKERFSLILESASTNQTSMYLCASTRTGVLCFGSGTQLSVL.

The CDR3, as DNA: TGCGCCAGCAGCCAGCGGGGGAACACTGAAGCTTTCTTT. The encoded protein is CASSQRGNTEAFF. The V call is TRBV4-3, the J call TRBJ1-1; no firm D call. From germline, CDR1 is LGHNA and CDR2 YSLEER. The CDR3 covers 13 residues. Trimming removed 3 bases from V and 1 base from J, with 6 bases in between.

The chain carries TRBV5-1 and TRBJ2-3, with TRBD2 matching over 11 bases. Germline V gene data show CDR1 as SGHRS and CDR2 as YFSETQ. V shed 0 bases and J 4 bases; nucleotides not matched to a gene: 4. This CDR3 region has 16 residues. This CDR3 is CASSLALAGEADTQYF. As DNA, the CDR3 is TGCGCCAGCAGCTTGGCACTAGCGGGAGAGGCAGATACGCAGTATTTT.

The chain couples TRBV29-1 to TRBJ2-1; TRBD2 is a possible D gene (6 bases). This CDR3 region has 13 residues. With 5 bases removed from V and 2 bases from J, the gap between germline ends came to 10 bases. Germline CDR1 and CDR2: SQVTM and ANQGSEA. Here the CDR3 DNA reads TGCAGCGTTAAGGGACTGGCCTACAATGAGCAGTTCTTC. Amino acid sequence: CSVKGLAYNEQFF.

This chain links TRBV6-6 with TRBJ2-1, with a possible D match to TRBD2 (6 bases). There are 14 residues in the CDR3. Deletions cut 2 bases from V and 6 bases from J, with 11 bases between. CDR1 and CDR2 from the germline V gene are MNHNY and SVGAGI (reference sequence). CDR3 residues: CASSYPGVINEQFF. The CDR3 region has the DNA TGTGCCAGCAGTTACCCGGGAGTCATCAATGAGCAGTTCTTC.

This rearrangement joins TRBV6-5 to TRBJ2-3, with TRBD2 matching over 7 bases. The CDR3 is 15 residues long. The junction had 5 bases not matched to a gene; V was cut back by 2 bases and J by 3 bases. CDR1 is MNHEY and CDR2 is SVGAGI in the germline V gene. Here the CDR3 reads CASSYVGGRTDTQYF. The CDR3 DNA reads as TGTGCCAGCAGTTACGTCGGCGGGAGAACAGATACGCAGTATTTT.